The 8 T cell receptor beta chains reported below all come from one sample, sequenced in a study of cytomegalovirus exposure and HLA in healthy donors. This table comes from immunoSEQ multiplex PCR, and its TCRdb copy is limited to in-frame clones, with some not included. The sample yields around 100,000 clones, about 95% seen once. Sequencing was performed on PBMCs. The source is a young woman in good health and CMV-seronegative.

The chain uses TRBV4-1 and TRBJ1-4; the match to TRBD1 covers 7 bases. The germline V gene encodes CDR1 MGHRA and CDR2 YSYEKL. The CDR3 length is 18 residues. The V segment lost 3 bases and the J segment 3 bases; nucleotides outside the gene matches: 13. The CDR3 nucleotides read TGCGCCAGCAGCCATCGACAGGGTATCGTTAGATCTAATGAAAAACTGTTTTTT. Protein: CASSHRQGIVRSNEKLFF.

This clone appeared once. The chain recombines TRBV7-2 with TRBJ2-5; 7 nucleotides match TRBD1. The CDR3 is 15 residues long. CDR1 is SGHTA, CDR2 FQGNSA, per germline. After removal of 1 base from V and 5 bases from J, the junction contained 7 bases not matched to a gene. CDR3 loop: CASSLGGGPLETQYF. The DNA for the CDR3 is TGTGCCAGCAGCTTAGGAGGGGGCCCTCTGGAGACCCAGTACTTC.

In this sample, this clone turned up once. The chain combines TRBV5-8 with TRBJ2-1; D might be TRBD1 (5 bases). V was clipped by 6 bases and J by 4 bases, with 8 bases between them. Germline V gene lookup returns CDR1 SGHTS and CDR2 YDEGEE. CDR3 length: 12 residues. The CDR3 DNA sequence: TGTGCCAGCACACGACAGTACAATGAGCAGTTCTTC. Protein product: CASTRQYNEQFF.

The chain couples TRBV6-1 to TRBJ2-3; possible D gene TRBD2, 6 bases. This CDR3 region has 14 residues. Germline CDR1 is MNHNS and CDR2 is SASEGT. The V and J ends lost 3 bases and 4 bases respectively, with 11 bases between them. CDR3 in amino acids: CASSEGRDADTQYF. For the CDR3, the DNA is TGTGCCAGCAGTGAGGGGCGGGACGCAGATACGCAGTATTTT.

V is TRBV9 and J is TRBJ1-2, with 9 bases aligning to TRBD1. Germline V CDR1 and CDR2: SGDLS, YYNGEE. The CDR3 sequence is 14 residues long. J lost 4 bases, V lost 3 bases, and 4 bases had no gene match. CDR3 DNA sequence: TGTGCCAGCAGCGCAGGGACAGGGCTCTATGGCTACACCTTC. Protein: CASSAGTGLYGYTF.

The chain combines TRBV2 with TRBJ2-7, with 8 bases that match TRBD2. Germline lookup yields CDR1 SNHLY and CDR2 FYNNEI. CDR3 length: 14 residues. With 8 bases clipped from V and 0 bases from J, the junction kept 6 bases outside the gene matches. The CDR3 is CASLSSGSSYEQYF. The CDR3 DNA follows: TGTGCCAGCTTGTCTAGCGGGTCCTCCTACGAGCAGTACTTC.

J is TRBJ1-2 and V is TRBV19; D unclear. The CDR3 has 16 residues. The V and J ends lost 5 bases and 0 bases respectively, with 16 bases between them. CDR1 and CDR2 from the germline V gene are LNHDA and SQIVND (reference sequence). CDR3 DNA: TGTGCCAGTAGTCCTTCTGGTCGGGGAGCTAACTATGGCTACACCTTC. Translation gives CASSPSGRGANYGYTF.

DNA for the CDR3: TGCGCCAGCAGCCAAACTTTGTCTATGCCGACCCAGTACTTC. Amino acids: CASSQTLSMPTQYF. The chain couples TRBV4-1 to TRBJ2-5; D unresolved. This CDR3 region has 14 residues. The ends were cut back, 2 bases at V and 7 bases at J, with 14 bases in the middle. Looked up from germline, CDR1 is MGHRA and CDR2 is YSYEKL.